The clone carrying this T cell receptor beta chain was observed a single time. This CDR3 contains 15 residues. The V gene's germline CDR1 is PRHDT and CDR2 FYEKMQ (reference sequence). The V and J ends lost 7 bases and 2 bases, in that order; junction bases with no gene match: 10. The protocol was immunoSEQ multiplex PCR, while the TCRdb copy is restricted to in-frame clones and leaves out a portion. The table records about 330,000 clones, roughly 87% of them present only once. The sample is drawn from a study of blood T cell repertoires in COVID-19. This chain uses TRBV13 with TRBJ2-7; 8 bases are a match to TRBD1. The sequenced sample consisted of peripheral blood. This TCR was sampled from a man in his thirties or forties with COVID-19, enrolled during active disease. The CDR3 DNA reads as TGTGCCAGCATCCACACCGGGACAGGCACCTACGAGCAGTACTTC. Translating gives CASIHTGTGTYEQYF.